Each of the 13 T cell receptor beta chains below was sequenced from the same sample in a study of shared clonotypes between healthy human individuals. Profiled with immunoSEQ multiplex PCR; TCRdb holds only in-frame clones, not every one. The sample includes about 2.2 million clones, approximately 92% of them seen just once. CD45RO-negative, CCR7-positively selected cells formed the naive CD8 fraction, excluding terminally differentiated effector memory CD45RA+ cells. The sample taken for sequencing was naive CD8+ T cells from PBMCs. These receptors were obtained from a man younger than 30 in good health. Some clones in this sample may be carry-over from other donors' samples.

This chain uses TRBV29-1 with TRBJ2-7, with 9 bases identical to TRBD2. With V trimmed by 7 bases and J by 2 bases, 6 bases remained unmatched. This CDR3 comprises 13 residues. Germline V lookup: CDR1 SQVTM, CDR2 ANQGSEA. The CDR3 spells CSAGSGRTYEQYF. For the CDR3, the DNA is TGCAGCGCCGGGAGCGGGAGGACCTACGAGCAGTACTTC.

The CDR3 is CSAGASPEQFF. In DNA, the CDR3 is TGCAGTGCTGGGGCTAGCCCTGAGCAGTTCTTC. The rearrangement joins TRBV20-1 to TRBJ2-1; D tentatively fits TRBD1 or TRBD2 (5 bases each). V was pared by 5 bases and J by 9 bases, with 11 bases between. The germline gives CDR1 DFQATT, CDR2 SNEGSKA (reference sequence). The CDR3 runs to 11 residues.

The chain employs TRBV11-2 and TRBJ2-3; 14 bases are a match to TRBD2. Trimming took 5 bases from V and 4 from J; bases not matched to a gene: 2. Germline assignment: CDR1 SGHAT and CDR2 FQNNGV. CDR3 size: 15 residues. The CDR3 DNA reads as TGTGCCAGCAGCCGGGGACTAGCGGGAGCAGATACGCAGTATTTT. Protein sequence: CASSRGLAGADTQYF. Variable domain in full (rest from reference TRBV11-2 and TRBJ2-3): EAGVAQSPRYKIIEKRQSVAFWCNPISGHATLYWYQQILGQGPKLLIQFQNNGVVDDSQLPKDRFSAERLKGVDSTLKIQPAKLEDSAVYLCASSRGLAGADTQYFGPGTRLTVL.

The chain recombines TRBV9 with TRBJ2-4, with D perhaps being TRBD1 or TRBD2 (6 bases each). The CDR3 has 17 residues. Trimming cost V 3 bases and J 0 bases, with 16 bases left between them. Germline V gives CDR1 SGDLS, CDR2 YYNGEE. CDR3 sequence reads: CASSDPKGGLAKNIQYF. Written as DNA, the CDR3 is TGTGCCAGCAGCGACCCAAAGGGGGGTTTAGCCAAAAACATTCAGTACTTC.

The chain carries TRBV7-3 and TRBJ2-7; 8 nucleotides match TRBD1. This CDR3 has 15 residues. From germline, CDR1 is SGHTA and CDR2 FQGTGA. V trimming: 5 bases; J trimming: 5 bases; junction bases outside the gene matches: 11. The CDR3 sequence: CASSPGQGSFHEQYF. For the CDR3, the DNA is TGTGCCAGCAGCCCCGGACAGGGAAGTTTCCACGAGCAGTACTTC. Full variable domain (missing parts from reference TRBV7-3 and TRBJ2-7): GAGVSQTPSNKVTEKGKYVELRCDPISGHTALYWYRQSLGQGPEFLIYFQGTGAADDSGLPNDRFFAVRPEGSVSTLKIQRTERGDSAVYLCASSPGQGSFHEQYFGPGTRLTVT.

Of note for this clone: This same CDR3 is encoded by further DNA sequences in the sample. This rearrangement joins TRBV29-1 to TRBJ1-2; no definite D call. The CDR3 extends over 11 amino acids. Germline loops: CDR1 SQVTM, CDR2 ANQGSEA. V lost 6 bases, J lost 6 bases, and 11 bases lay in between. The DNA of the CDR3 is TGCAGCGTCCGCGGGTCTGATGGCTACACCTTC. It translates to CSVRGSDGYTF.

V gene TRBV7-9 combines with J gene TRBJ2-1, with 12 bases matching TRBD2. Per the germline V gene, CDR1 is SEHNR and CDR2 is FQNEAQ (reference sequence). The V gene end was trimmed by 2 bases and the J gene end by 8 bases; junction bases not matched to a gene: 4. The length of the CDR3 is 15 residues. The CDR3, as DNA: TGTGCCAGCAGCTTACTAGCGGGAGGGACGCATGAGCAGTTCTTC. This codes for CASSLLAGGTHEQFF.

V gene TRBV5-4 combines with J gene TRBJ1-3; perhaps TRBD1 as D (5 bases). CDR3 length: 17 amino acids. Per germline, CDR1 SGHNT and CDR2 YYREEE (reference sequence). Trimming pared 4 bases from V and 4 bases from J, leaving 21 bases between. CDR3 sequence reads: CASSQNPGRRSGNTIYF. The CDR3 DNA follows: TGTGCCAGCAGCCAAAATCCGGGACGGCGGAGCGGAAACACCATATATTTT.

This rearrangement joins TRBV30 to TRBJ2-1; 7 nucleotides align to TRBD2. With V trimmed by 4 bases and J by 4 bases, 4 bases remained unmatched. The CDR3 consists of 13 residues. Germline CDR1 and CDR2: GTSNPN and SVGIG (reference sequence). CDR3 loop: CAWISGNYNEQFF. The CDR3 DNA reads TGTGCCTGGATAAGCGGGAATTACAATGAGCAGTTCTTC.

This rearrangement joins TRBV19 to TRBJ1-5, with TRBD1 identical over 9 bases. V lost 1 base and J lost 7; bases outside the gene matches: 8. Germline loops: CDR1 LNHDA, CDR2 SQIVND (reference sequence). The CDR3 length is 16 residues. The CDR3: CASSIGGTGMGQPQHF. The CDR3 DNA reads TGTGCCAGTAGTATAGGAGGGACAGGGATGGGACAGCCCCAGCATTTT.

Only one count was recorded for this clone. This sequence joins TRBV10-2 and TRBJ2-7, with D perhaps TRBD2 (5 bases). The CDR3 consists of 16 residues. Trimming stripped 1 base from V and 4 bases from J, with 17 bases between. Germline CDR1 and CDR2: WSHSY and SAAADI. CDR3 sequence: CASSELRVSGLYEQYF. CDR3 in DNA: TGCGCCAGCAGTGAGTTAAGGGTATCGGGATTATACGAGCAGTACTTC.

CDR3 region: CASSQESSNYGYTF. For the CDR3, the DNA is TGTGCCAGCAGCCAAGAAAGTTCTAACTATGGCTACACCTTC. This chain links TRBV4-2 with TRBJ1-2; D not certain. CDR3 length: 14 amino acids. CDR1 LGHNA and CDR2 YNFKEQ come from the germline V gene. V was cut by 0 bases and J by 0 bases, with 5 bases left in between.

J is TRBJ2-4 and V is TRBV13; TRBD2 matches at 10 bases. Germline V gene lookup returns CDR1 PRHDT and CDR2 FYEKMQ (reference sequence). The trim removed 8 bases at V and 4 bases at J, leaving 11 bases unmatched. This CDR3 region has 16 residues. The CDR3, as DNA: TGTGCCAGCTTTCAGGCTAGCGGGAGAGGAAAAAACATTCAGTACTTC. This codes for CASFQASGRGKNIQYF. The whole variable domain, remainder taken from reference TRBV13 and TRBJ2-4, is AAGVIQSPRHLIKEKRETATLKCYPIPRHDTVYWYQQGPGQDPQFLISFYEKMQSDKGSIPDRFSAQQFSDYHSELNMSSLELGDSALYFCASFQASGRGKNIQYFGAGTRLSVL.